The present TCR beta chain was sequenced within a study of cytomegalovirus exposure and HLA in healthy donors. Study-level points and caveats: Previously analyzed data showed that most TCR beta V segments were productive at a frequency of about 87% or about 30%. In a later analysis, a genetic analysis reported fewer productive-TCR N-insertions in an Asian-associated ancestry cluster than the cohort average. Per published accounts, TCR beta sequences correctly predicted the HLA-A and HLA-B alleles of most subjects. HLA alleles were associated with 16,951 TCR beta sequences in a later analysis at 0.05 false discovery rate.

PCR employed 60 Vbeta and 13 Jbeta primers. The method was immunoSEQ multiplex PCR; TCRdb's version includes in-frame clones alone and lacks a portion of them. Of approximately 70,000 clones listed, more than 80% are singletons. V lost 5 bases to trimming and J lost 4 bases; unmatched junction nucleotides: 8. Germline CDR1 LNHDA, CDR2 SQIVND (reference sequence). CDR3 size: 16 residues. Turning to this clone: The antigen is not known.

The receptor's source is a woman younger than 45 in good health and CMV-seronegative. V usage is TRBV19 and J usage is TRBJ2-3; 11 bases align to TRBD2. Input material: PBMCs. The CDR3 region has the DNA TGTGCCAGTAGTTCGTTTAGCGGGGGGGCCCCAGATACGCAGTATTTT. Translating gives CASSSFSGGAPDTQYF.